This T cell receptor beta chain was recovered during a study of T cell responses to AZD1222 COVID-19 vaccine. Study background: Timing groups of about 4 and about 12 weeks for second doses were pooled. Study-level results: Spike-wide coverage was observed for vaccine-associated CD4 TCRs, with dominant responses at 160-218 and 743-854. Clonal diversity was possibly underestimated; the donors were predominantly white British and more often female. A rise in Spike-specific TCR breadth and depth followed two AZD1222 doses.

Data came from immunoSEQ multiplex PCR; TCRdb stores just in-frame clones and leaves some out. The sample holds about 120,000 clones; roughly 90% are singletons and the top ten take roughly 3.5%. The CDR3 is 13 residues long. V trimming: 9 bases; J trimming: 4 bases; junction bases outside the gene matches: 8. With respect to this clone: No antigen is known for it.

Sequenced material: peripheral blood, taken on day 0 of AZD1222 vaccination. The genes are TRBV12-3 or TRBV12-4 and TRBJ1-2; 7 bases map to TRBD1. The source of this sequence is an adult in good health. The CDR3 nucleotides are TGTGCCAGATATCCAGGGGGACCCTATGGCTACACCTTC. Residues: CARYPGGPYGYTF.